The 14 T cell receptor beta chains below were found in one sample sequenced in a study of blood T cell repertoires in COVID-19. Profiled with immunoSEQ multiplex PCR; TCRdb holds only in-frame clones, not every one. The sample lists about 190,000 clones, roughly 80% occurring once. The source material was peripheral blood. These receptors all come from a woman in her 40s with acute or convalescent COVID-19.

V usage is TRBV27 and J usage is TRBJ1-1, with a tentative D call TRBD1 (5 bases). The germline V and J ends were trimmed by 3 bases and 3 bases, with 8 bases remaining between them. The CDR3 length is 13 residues. Germline V gene data show CDR1 as MNHEY and CDR2 as SMNVEV (reference sequence). In DNA form, the CDR3 reads TGTGCCAGCAGTTTGGGAGGGGACACTGAAGCTTTCTTT. As protein: CASSLGGDTEAFF.

The rearrangement uses TRBV6-5 and TRBJ2-2; 10 bases are a match to TRBD2. The CDR3 loop spans 14 amino acids. Germline V gene data show CDR1 as MNHEY and CDR2 as SVGAGI. The junction had 5 bases not matched to a gene; V was cut back by 7 bases and J by 6 bases. The CDR3 nucleotides read TGTGCCAGCACAACTAGCGGGAATCCCGGGGAGCTGTTTTTT. Translation gives CASTTSGNPGELFF.

The chain has TRBV5-1 and TRBJ1-6, with 10 bases fitting TRBD1. In germline, CDR1 is SGHRS, CDR2 YFSETQ. The CDR3 has 15 amino acids. V lost 3 bases and J lost 6; bases outside the gene matches: 3. The CDR3 sequence is CASSWGQGSNSPLHF. The CDR3 DNA sequence: TGCGCCAGCAGCTGGGGACAGGGGTCTAATTCACCCCTCCACTTT.

The V gene is TRBV9, the J gene TRBJ1-6; TRBD1 aligns across 11 bases. The CDR3 consists of 14 residues. The junction had 10 bases not matched to a gene; V was cut back by 4 bases and J by 16 bases. CDR1 is SGDLS, CDR2 YYNGEE, per germline. The CDR3 nucleotides read TGTGCCAGCAGCCGGGACAGGGGGACCTTGGCACTCCACTTT. The encoded protein is CASSRDRGTLALHF.

The DNA of the CDR3 is TGTGCCAGCAGCTTGAAAACAGGCGGTGGCTACACCTTC. Its translation: CASSLKTGGGYTF. The rearrangement uses TRBV7-9 and TRBJ1-2; D is perhaps TRBD1 (5 bases). Trimming shortened V by 3 bases and J by 7 bases, and 12 bases separated the two germline ends. This CDR3 contains 13 residues. CDR1 is SEHNR, CDR2 FQNEAQ, per germline (reference sequence).

A few counts support this clone. V gene TRBV3-1 (or the pseudogene TRBV3-2) combines with J gene TRBJ2-7; D possibly corresponds to TRBD1 (7 bases). The CDR3 consists of 12 residues. The ends were cut back, 0 bases at V and 12 bases at J, with 12 bases in the middle. From germline, CDR1 is LGHDT and CDR2 YNNKEL (reference sequence). Written as DNA, the CDR3 is TGTGCCAGCAGCCAAGAAGGAGGGGGCCTGTACTTC. Its protein is CASSQEGGGLYF.

The chain has TRBV4-1 and TRBJ1-6; 11 positions match TRBD1. From germline, CDR1 is MGHRA and CDR2 YSYEKL. The CDR3 is made up of 16 amino acids. V lost 0 bases to trimming and J lost 7 bases; unmatched junction nucleotides: 2. The CDR3 DNA follows: TGCGCCAGCAGCCAAGATTGGGACAGGGGGAATTCACCCCTCCACTTT. Its translation is CASSQDWDRGNSPLHF.

This CDR3 reads CASSPSRGAQETQYF. The CDR3 DNA reads TGTGCCAGCAGCCCTTCTCGGGGGGCCCAAGAGACCCAGTACTTC. This chain links TRBV11-1 with TRBJ2-5, with D maybe TRBD2 (7 bases). There are 15 residues in the CDR3. V dropped 5 bases and J dropped 1 base, with 14 bases sitting between them. Germline assignment: CDR1 SGHAT and CDR2 FQDESV (reference sequence).

This chain's CDR3 is CATSDFAHNEQYF. The DNA of the CDR3 is TGTGCCACCAGTGATTTTGCTCACAACGAGCAGTACTTC. This chain connects TRBV24-1 to TRBJ2-7; D is ambiguous. CDR3 length: 13 residues. With 1 base removed from V and 5 bases from J, the gap between germline ends came to 8 bases. Looked up from germline, CDR1 is KGHDR and CDR2 is SFDVKD.

V gene TRBV11-2 combines with J gene TRBJ1-2, with 8 bases identical to TRBD1. After removal of 4 bases from V and 3 bases from J, the junction contained 7 bases not matched to a gene. This CDR3 is built from 15 residues. The V gene's germline CDR1 is SGHAT and CDR2 FQNNGV. CDR3 coding DNA: TGTGCCAGCAGCTCTCTCAGGGGGCGTGACTATGGCTACACCTTC. As protein: CASSSLRGRDYGYTF.

The V and J genes are TRBV3-1 (or the pseudogene TRBV3-2) and TRBJ1-5, with D perhaps matching TRBD1 (6 bases). This CDR3 comprises 15 residues. V was clipped by 0 bases and J by 5 bases, with 11 bases between them. Germline lookup yields CDR1 LGHDT and CDR2 YNNKEL (reference sequence). CDR3 sequence: CASSQEGQPYQPQHF. In DNA form, the CDR3 reads TGTGCCAGCAGCCAAGAAGGACAGCCCTATCAGCCCCAGCATTTT.

The chain recombines TRBV15 with TRBJ2-5, with D unresolved. Germline CDR1 LNHNV, CDR2 YYDKDF (reference sequence). The CDR3 totals 15 residues. Deletions cut 1 base from V and 0 bases from J, with 9 bases between. The CDR3 protein is CATSRGTIDQETQYF. The CDR3 DNA is TGTGCCACCAGCAGAGGCACTATCGACCAAGAGACCCAGTACTTC. Supplemented by reference TRBV15 and TRBJ2-5, the full variable domain reads DAMVIQNPRYQVTQFGKPVTLSCSQTLNHNVMYWYQQKSSQAPKLLFHYYDKDFNNEADTPDNFQSRRPNTSFCFLDIRSPGLGDTAMYLCATSRGTIDQETQYFGPGTRLLVL.

The chain joins TRBV5-5 to TRBJ1-1; no firm D call. V was clipped by 2 bases and J by 5 bases, with 4 bases between them. Germline assignment: CDR1 SGHKS and CDR2 YYEKEE (reference sequence). This CDR3 comprises 11 residues. The CDR3 loop is CASSFMTEAFF. The CDR3 coding sequence is TGTGCCAGCAGCTTTATGACTGAAGCTTTCTTT. Supplemented by reference TRBV5-5 and TRBJ1-1, the full variable domain reads DAGVTQSPTHLIKTRGQQVTLRCSPISGHKSVSWYQQVLGQGPQFIFQYYEKEERGRGNFPDRFSARQFPNYSSELNVNALLLGDSALYLCASSFMTEAFFGQGTRLTVV.

The rearrangement joins TRBV5-1 to TRBJ2-7; 12 nucleotides agree with TRBD2. The CDR3 consists of 13 residues. V dropped 4 bases and J dropped 7; count of bases not matched to a gene: 3. Germline assignment: CDR1 SGHRS and CDR2 YFSETQ. The CDR3 DNA reads TGCGCCAGCAGCGGAGGGACTAGCGGGGAGCAGTACTTC. Residues: CASSGGTSGEQYF.